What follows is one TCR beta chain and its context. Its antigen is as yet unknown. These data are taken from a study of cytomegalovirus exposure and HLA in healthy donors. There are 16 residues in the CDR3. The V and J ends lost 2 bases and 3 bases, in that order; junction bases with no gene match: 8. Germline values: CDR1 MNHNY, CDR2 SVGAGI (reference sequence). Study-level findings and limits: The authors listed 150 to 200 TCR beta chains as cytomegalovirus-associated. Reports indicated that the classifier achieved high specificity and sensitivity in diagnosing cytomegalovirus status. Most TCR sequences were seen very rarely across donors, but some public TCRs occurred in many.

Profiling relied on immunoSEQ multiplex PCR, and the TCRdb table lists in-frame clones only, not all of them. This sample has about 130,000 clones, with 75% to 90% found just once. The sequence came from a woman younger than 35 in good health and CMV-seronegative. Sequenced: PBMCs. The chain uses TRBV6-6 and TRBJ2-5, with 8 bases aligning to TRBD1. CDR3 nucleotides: TGTGCCAGCAGTTACATAGCGGACAGGGAAAAAGAGACCCAGTACTTC. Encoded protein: CASSYIADREKETQYF.